This T cell receptor (beta chain) was documented in a study of control samples from healthy donors and cancer patients. Some clones are missing from TCRdb's copy, which holds only in-frame ones; the method was immunoSEQ multiplex PCR. The sample holds about 130,000 clones, roughly nine tenths seen once. With V trimmed by 1 base and J by 5 bases, 9 bases remained unmatched. There are 17 residues in the CDR3. Looked up from germline, CDR1 is KGHSH and CDR2 is LQKENI. This sequence originates from a man aged 50-59 years with head and neck cancer. Sequenced material: PBMCs. The chain is built from TRBV18 and TRBJ2-1; 9 nucleotides agree with TRBD2. CDR3: CASSPRSSGRPNNEQFF. The CDR3 coding sequence is TGTGCCAGCTCACCACGGAGTAGCGGGAGACCGAACAATGAGCAGTTCTTC.